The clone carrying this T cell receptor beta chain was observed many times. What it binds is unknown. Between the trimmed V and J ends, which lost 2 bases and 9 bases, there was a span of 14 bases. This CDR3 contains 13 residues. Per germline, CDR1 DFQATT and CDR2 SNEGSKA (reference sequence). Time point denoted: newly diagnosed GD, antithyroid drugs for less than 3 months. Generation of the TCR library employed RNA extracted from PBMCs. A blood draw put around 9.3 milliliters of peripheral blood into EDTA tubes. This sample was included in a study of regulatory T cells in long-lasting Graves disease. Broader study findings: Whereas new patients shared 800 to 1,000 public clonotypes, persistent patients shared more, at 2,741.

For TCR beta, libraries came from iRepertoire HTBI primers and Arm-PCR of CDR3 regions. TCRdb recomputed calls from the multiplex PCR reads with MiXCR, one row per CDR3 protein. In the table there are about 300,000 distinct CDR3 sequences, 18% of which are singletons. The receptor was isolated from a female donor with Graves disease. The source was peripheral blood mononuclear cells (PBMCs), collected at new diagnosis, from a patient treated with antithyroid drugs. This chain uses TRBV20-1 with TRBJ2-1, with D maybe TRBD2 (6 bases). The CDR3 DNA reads TGCAGTGCTAGATTGGTAGCGGCGGTTGAGCAGTTCTTC. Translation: CSARLVAAVEQFF.